This TCR beta chain was profiled in a study of T cell repertoires and HLA-DP antigens. Study information: Alloreactive CD4+ T cells targeted HLA-DP on transduced HeLa. Sorted CD137+CD4+ samples averaged 218.4 ng DNA; pre-culture CD4+ samples, around 1,200 ng.

Amplification used primers for 54 TRBV and 13 TRBJ segments. Profiling relied on immunoSEQ multiplex PCR, and the TCRdb table lists in-frame clones only, not all of them. The sample lists fewer than 95,000 clones; around nine tenths were seen once. Study-level findings and limits: Against one allele, clones undetected before culture averaged approximately 35%; against the other, 50.6%.

CDR3 length: 17 residues. Germline V gives CDR1 SGHAT, CDR2 FQNNGV. V was pared by 9 bases and J by 4 bases, with 15 bases of the junction left unmatched. This clone has a single count. Its antigen remains unidentified. Sequencing was done on a sample of CD4+ T cells from PBMCs. The receptor's source is a man between 45 and 60 years old in good health and CMV-seronegative. The rearrangement uses TRBV11-2 and TRBJ2-2, with 9 bases identical to TRBD2. This CDR3 reads CASQGGGSGRITGELFF. CDR3 sequence (DNA): TGTGCCAGTCAAGGGGGTGGTAGCGGGAGAATCACCGGGGAGCTGTTTTTT. The full variable domain, completed using reference TRBV11-2 and TRBJ2-2, is EAGVAQSPRYKIIEKRQSVAFWCNPISGHATLYWYQQILGQGPKLLIQFQNNGVVDDSQLPKDRFSAERLKGVDSTLKIQPAKLEDSAVYLCASQGGGSGRITGELFFGEGSRLTVL.